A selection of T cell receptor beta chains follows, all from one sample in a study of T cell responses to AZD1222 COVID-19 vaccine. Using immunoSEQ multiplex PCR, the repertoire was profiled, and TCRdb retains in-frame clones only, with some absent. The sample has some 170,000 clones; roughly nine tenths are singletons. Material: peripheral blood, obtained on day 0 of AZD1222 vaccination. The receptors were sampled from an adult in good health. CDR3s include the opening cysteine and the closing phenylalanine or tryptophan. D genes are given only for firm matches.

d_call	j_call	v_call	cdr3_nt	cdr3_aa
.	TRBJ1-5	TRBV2	TGTGCCAGCAGTTGGACCAATCAGCCCCAGCATTTT	CASSWTNQPQHF
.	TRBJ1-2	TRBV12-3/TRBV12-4	TGTGCCAGCAGTCGGACAGAGGATGGCTACACCTTC	CASSRTEDGYTF
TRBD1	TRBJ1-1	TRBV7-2	TGTGCCAGCAGCTTAGCCTGGGACAGGGTACAGAACACTGAAGCTTTCTTT	CASSLAWDRVQNTEAFF
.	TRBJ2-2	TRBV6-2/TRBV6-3	TGTGCCAGCAGTTACAGGGACACCGGGGAGCTGTTTTTT	CASSYRDTGELFF
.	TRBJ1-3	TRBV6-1	TGTGCCAGCAGTGAACTGGGGAGTAGGACAGGAAACACCATATATTTT	CASSELGSRTGNTIYF
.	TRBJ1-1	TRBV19	TGTGCCAGCCCCCTCTGGGGGGGGGCGAAAGCTTTCTTT	CASPLWGGAKAFF
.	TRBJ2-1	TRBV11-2	TGTGCCAGCAGCTTAGTTGCGGGACGGAGGCAGTTCTTC	CASSLVAGRRQFF
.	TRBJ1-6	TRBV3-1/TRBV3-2	TGTGCCAGCAGCCAAGATCCTGGGGGCTCACCCCTCCACTTT	CASSQDPGGSPLHF
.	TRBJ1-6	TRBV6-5	TGTGCCAGTTCGGGGGGCTCCTATAATTCACCCCTCCACTTT	CASSGGSYNSPLHF
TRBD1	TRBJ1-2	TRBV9	TGTGCCAGCAGCGTAGACCCAGGGGGCTATGGCTACACCTTC	CASSVDPGGYGYTF
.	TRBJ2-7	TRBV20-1	TGCAGTGCTAGGTATCCCTACGAGCAGTACTTC	CSARYPYEQYF
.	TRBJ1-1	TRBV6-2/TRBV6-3	TGTGCCAGCAGTTTGGGGGGGCTAGGCGAAGCTTTCTTT	CASSLGGLGEAFF
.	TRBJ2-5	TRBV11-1	TGTGCCAGCAGCGGAGGACAGCGAGAGACCCAGTACTTC	CASSGGQRETQYF
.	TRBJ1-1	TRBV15	TGTGCCACCAGCAGAGATTTGGAGAACACTGAAGCTTTCTTT	CATSRDLENTEAFF
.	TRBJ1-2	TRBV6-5	TGTGCCAGCAGTTACTCTCGGCCTTACCGTAGGGGCTACACCTTC	CASSYSRPYRRGYTF
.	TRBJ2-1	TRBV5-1	TGCGCCAGCAGCTTTAACAATGAGCAGTTCTTC	CASSFNNEQFF
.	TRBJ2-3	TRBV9	TGTGCCAGCAGCGGGATAGGGATCCGGGGAGATACGCAGTATTTT	CASSGIGIRGDTQYF
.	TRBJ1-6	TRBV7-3	TGTGCCAGCAGCTCTCAGGGGTCCTATAATTCACCCCTCCACTTT	CASSSQGSYNSPLHF
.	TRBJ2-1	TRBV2	TGTGCCAGCAGTGCCGTCGCCTATTACAATGAGCAGTTCTTC	CASSAVAYYNEQFF
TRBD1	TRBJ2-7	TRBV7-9	TGTGCCAGCAGCTTAGGGCAGGGGGCCTACGAGCAGTACTTC	CASSLGQGAYEQYF
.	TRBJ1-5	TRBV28	TGTGCCAGCAGTCTACAGGGACCCCAGCCCCAGCATTTT	CASSLQGPQPQHF
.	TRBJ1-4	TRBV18	TGTGCCAGCTCACCAGACCCGGGAGAGATGGAAAAACTGTTTTTT	CASSPDPGEMEKLFF
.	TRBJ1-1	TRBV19	TGTGCCAGTAGTATAGGAATGAACACTGAAGCTTTCTTT	CASSIGMNTEAFF
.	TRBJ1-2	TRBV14	TGTGCCAGCAGCCCGCAGGACACGGGGGGCTACACCTTC	CASSPQDTGGYTF